One sample yielded the 18 T cell receptor beta chains listed below, sequenced in a study of beta chain features in type 1 diabetes. Whole-study results and caveats: In every one of the four CD4+ subsets, TCRB CDR3s were moderately but significantly shorter in Type 1 diabetes patients.

For these TCRs, the target antigens are not known. Investigators reverse transcribed all isolated RNA, so they sequenced expressed TCRB transcripts. Measured with immunoSEQ multiplex PCR; TCRdb has only the in-frame clones, and not every one. Here the sample spans more than 100,000 clones, roughly 28% being singletons. The source material was central memory CD4+ T cells from blood. The receptors derive from a woman under 30 with type 1 diabetes.

This clone was observed a few times. The chain carries TRBV28 and TRBJ2-7; 7 positions agree with TRBD1. Looked up from germline, CDR1 is MDHEN and CDR2 is SYDVKM. After removal of 5 bases from V and 5 bases from J, the junction contained 12 bases not matched to a gene. The CDR3 totals 15 residues. CDR3 coding DNA: TGTGCCAGCAGTATTTCACAGGGGAATATCGACGAGCAGTACTTC. Translating it yields CASSISQGNIDEQYF.

The gene calls are TRBV27 and TRBJ1-2; D unresolved. Trimming stripped 6 bases from V and 4 bases from J, with 9 bases between. CDR1 and CDR2 (germline): MNHEY, SMNVEV (reference sequence). The CDR3 loop spans 12 amino acids. Here the CDR3 reads CASRTQFYGYTF. DNA of the CDR3: TGTGCCAGCAGGACACAGTTCTATGGCTACACCTTC.

In its sample, this clone was seen a few times. The gene calls are TRBV15 and TRBJ2-5; 8 bases are a match to TRBD1. V dropped 5 bases and J dropped 2; count of bases not matched to a gene: 7. Germline V gene lookup returns CDR1 LNHNV and CDR2 YYDKDF (reference sequence). The CDR3 extends over 15 amino acids. CDR3 in DNA: TGTGCCACCAGCGTAACAAGACAGGGGCAAGAGACCCAGTACTTC. Residues: CATSVTRQGQETQYF.

This rearrangement joins TRBV28 to TRBJ1-3, with unresolved D. The CDR3 extends over 15 amino acids. Trimming cost V 6 bases and J 7 bases, with 19 bases left between them. Per germline, CDR1 MDHEN and CDR2 SYDVKM. Here the CDR3 DNA reads TGTGCCAGCAGGGAAGCGCGGGCACTTGGGAACACCATATATTTT. This sequence encodes CASREARALGNTIYF.

This clone occurred once. The chain recombines TRBV7-8 with TRBJ1-2; D is ambiguous. Looked up from germline, CDR1 is SGHVS and CDR2 is FQNEAQ. V shed 1 base and J shed 3 bases, with 9 bases lying between them. The CDR3 is 14 amino acids. The CDR3 protein is CASSLGGLDYGYTF. The CDR3 DNA is TGTGCCAGCAGCTTAGGAGGGCTCGACTATGGCTACACCTTC.

This clone was found many times. The genes are TRBV28 and TRBJ2-1; 10 nucleotides align to TRBD2. The CDR3 runs to 20 residues. The germline CDR1 and CDR2 sequences are MDHEN and SYDVKM. V lost 5 bases, J lost 0 bases, and 16 bases stayed unmatched. The CDR3 loop reads CASSGTSVSRSGSSYNEQFF. CDR3 DNA: TGTGCCAGCAGTGGGACTAGCGTGTCGAGAAGCGGGAGCTCCTACAATGAGCAGTTCTTC.

This clone was seen more than once but under ten times. This chain uses TRBV30 with TRBJ2-7; 8 positions agree with TRBD1. V lost 2 bases to trimming and J lost 1 base; unmatched junction nucleotides: 1. Germline CDR1 GTSNPN, CDR2 SVGIG (reference sequence). This CDR3 comprises 13 residues. The CDR3 spells CAWSRQGSYEQYF. In nucleotides, the CDR3 is TGTGCCTGGAGTCGACAGGGGTCCTACGAGCAGTACTTC.

The CDR3 region has the DNA TGTGCCAGCAGGCGGACAAGCATCCAAGAGACCCAGTACTTC. It is translated as CASRRTSIQETQYF. The chain has TRBV6-6 and TRBJ2-5; D might be TRBD1 (5 bases). The germline V and J ends were trimmed by 6 bases and 1 base, with 12 bases remaining between them. From germline, CDR1 is MNHNY and CDR2 SVGAGI (reference sequence). The CDR3 is made up of 14 amino acids.

This clone has a handful of counts. The V call is TRBV6-1, the J call TRBJ2-5, with D unclear. Trimming pared 4 bases from V and 5 bases from J, leaving 20 bases between. CDR1 and CDR2 from the germline V gene are MNHNS and SASEGT. This CDR3 has 16 amino acids. The chain's CDR3 is CASSATSHRRRETQYF. CDR3 in DNA: TGTGCCAGCAGTGCTACAAGCCACAGACGCAGGGAGACCCAGTACTTC.

This clone was counted between two and nine times. This sequence joins TRBV4-1 and TRBJ2-3, with 8 bases fitting TRBD2. V trimming: 0 bases; J trimming: 1 base; junction bases outside the gene matches: 0. CDR3 length equals 15 residues. CDR1 and CDR2 from the germline V gene are MGHRA and YSYEKL. The CDR3 region has the DNA TGCGCCAGCAGCCAAGAACTAGCGGGCACAGATACGCAGTATTTT. Translating it yields CASSQELAGTDTQYF.

The rearrangement uses TRBV18 and TRBJ2-7; 13 bases map to TRBD2. J gave up 6 bases and V 2 bases, and 7 bases lay outside the gene matches. From germline, CDR1 is KGHSH and CDR2 LQKENI. There are 16 residues in the CDR3. CDR3 amino acids: CASSPTLAGGRGEQYF. CDR3 in DNA: TGTGCCAGCTCACCAACACTAGCGGGAGGGCGAGGCGAGCAGTACTTC.

This clone turned up a few times. The V call is TRBV6-6, the J call TRBJ1-1, with no clear D. Germline values: CDR1 MNHNY, CDR2 SVGAGI (reference sequence). There are 12 residues in the CDR3. Trimming shortened V by 4 bases and J by 5 bases, and 8 bases separated the two germline ends. CDR3 DNA sequence: TGTGCCAGCAGTTCCTGGAGGACTGAAGCTTTCTTT. It translates to CASSSWRTEAFF.

The chain is built from TRBV27 and TRBJ1-2; a possible D gene is TRBD1 (6 bases). CDR1 and CDR2 (germline): MNHEY, SMNVEV (reference sequence). V gave up 6 bases and J gave up 6 bases, with 17 bases separating them. The CDR3 is made up of 14 amino acids. This chain's CDR3 is CASRTIDRFDGYTF. DNA of the CDR3: TGTGCCAGCAGGACCATTGACAGGTTTGATGGCTACACCTTC.

A note on this clone: The junction differs from germline at one of its ends, possibly a read error. V is TRBV11-1 and J is TRBJ2-4; D might be TRBD2 (5 bases). Germline CDR1 reads SGHAT; CDR2 reads FQDESV (reference sequence). The CDR3 covers 13 residues. CDR3 bases: TGTGCCAACAGCTTAGGACCGGAGCGGATTCAGTACTTC. Amino acid sequence: CANSLGPERIQYF.

J is TRBJ2-5 and V is TRBV7-3; TRBD1 might be the D (7 bases). The CDR3 consists of 15 residues. V gave up 1 base and J gave up 6 bases, with 15 bases separating them. Germline V lookup: CDR1 SGHTA, CDR2 FQGTGA. The CDR3 region is CASSLNPGGLKTQYF. The DNA of the CDR3 is TGTGCCAGCAGCTTAAATCCAGGGGGGTTAAAGACCCAGTACTTC.

The rearrangement joins TRBV18 to TRBJ2-7, with a tentative D call TRBD1 (6 bases). The CDR3 consists of 16 residues. V shed 3 bases and J shed 4 bases, with 19 bases lying between them. Germline V CDR1 and CDR2: KGHSH, LQKENI. CDR3 amino acids: CASSPGLGQLGYEQYF. For the CDR3, the DNA is TGTGCCAGCTCACCGGGTCTCGGACAGCTTGGGTACGAGCAGTACTTC.

This clone was seen only a few times. This chain connects TRBV7-9 to TRBJ2-3; 8 bases are a match to TRBD1. The CDR3 consists of 14 residues. V shed 4 bases, J shed 2 bases, and the junction held 2 bases outside the gene matches. Germline V gives CDR1 SEHNR, CDR2 FQNEAQ (reference sequence). This CDR3 reads CASSWGQATDTQYF. CDR3 DNA: TGTGCCAGCAGCTGGGGACAGGCCACAGATACGCAGTATTTT.

The chain joins TRBV6-6 to TRBJ2-7, with 9 bases matching TRBD1. Losses at the gene ends were 6 bases for V and 3 bases for J; bases not matched to a gene: 6. This CDR3 is 14 amino acids long. CDR1 and CDR2 from the germline V gene are MNHNY and SVGAGI (reference sequence). This CDR3 is CASSLGTGYYEQYV. The CDR3 nucleotides read TGTGCCAGCAGCTTGGGGACAGGGTACTACGAGCAGTACGTC.